This T cell receptor beta chain appears in the sequencing data of a study of T cells in Graves' hyperthyroidism and ophthalmopathy (dated by TCRdb to about 2019). Some background on the complete study: Peripheral blood samples were taken at the time of initial diagnosis, prior to any treatment. The study also compared thyroid tissue and blood T-cell repertoires from more than 5 Graves' hyperthyroidism patients. The roughly 91 discovery patients were randomly split 7:3 into training and test sets. Following sampling, methimazole starting at 30 mg daily was given to hyperthyroidism patients, and high-dose intravenous methylprednisolone was given to ophthalmopathy patients. Whether ophthalmopathy could be predicted prospectively was tested in an independent validation cohort made up of under 20 hyperthyroidism patients plus 17 patients who later progressed to ophthalmopathy. The paper describes TCR Vbeta CDR3 sequencing of around 130 peripheral blood samples, made up of roughly 45 ophthalmopathy patients, approximately 73 hyperthyroidism patients and around 17 progressor patients. To identify distinguishing TCR V-J signatures, a discovery cohort of roughly 100 patients was used, comprising roughly 45 with Graves' ophthalmopathy and 55 to 65 with stable Graves' hyperthyroidism.

The trim is 4 bases for V and 8 bases for J, with a gap of 18 bases between the germline ends. The germline V gene yields MNHNS for CDR1 and SASEGT for CDR2. CDR3 length: 15 amino acids, cysteine to phenylalanine. Only the CDR3 region is kept as DNA, spanning 45 bases read in frame from base 1. The TCR beta CDR3 regions were amplified from RNA transcripts. A first-round RT-PCR of the TCR CDR3 used the HTBI primer set with the Qiagen OneStep RT-PCR kit. The libraries were constructed in a second round of multiplex PCR and then size-selected and purified. Paired-end sequencing of the libraries was performed with 100 bp reads on an Illumina HiSeq2000. The paper's processing steps were these. SOAPnuke was used to process the raw data, removing reads that contained adapters or uncalled bases, had a mean Phred below 15, or lacked an exact match to the constant primer or identifier. High-quality paired reads were merged with COPE v1.2.5, and unique nucleotide sequences were defined as clonotypes. MiTCR v1.1 was used to align clonotypes to the IMGT TRBV, TRBD and TRBJ reference segments. Only V-J combinations with frequency above 0.0001, covering 99% to 99.2% of repertoires, were analysed. A TCS score was defined as the ratio between F50 (clonal expansion) and ExV (chaos), using BLOSUM62-based TCRdist between CDR3 peptides within each V-J. Welch's t-statistics and random forest reduced fewer than 550 V-J features to roughly 13, which were used in a naive Bayes classifier (R e1071). TCRdb passed the public sequencing reads through fastp at Q25 and MiXCR, retaining productive beta sequences. Rows matching on CDR3 protein sequence are summarized as one entry with the most common DNA and genes. The V and J calls, along with clone size, are taken from TCRdb and not from the paper's own processing. The sample table holds some 370,000 distinct CDR3 sequences, of which around 15% were seen once. Around 30% of the sample comes from the top ten.

Overall study results and their limits: A 13 V-J signature model separated ophthalmopathy from stable hyperthyroidism, with around 91% sensitivity and around 84% specificity in cross-validation and 80%/75% in testing. Most expanded thyroid clonotypes (frequency above 0.001) were also detected in blood, a finding suggesting that blood repertoires may reflect thyroid immune responses. Sample size was not statistically predetermined, and investigators were not blinded to group allocation. In validation, the model predicted progression to ophthalmopathy a median of roughly six months before onset, with about 70% sensitivity and almost 75% specificity.

As for this clonotype: What this receptor recognizes is not known. No much larger clone is present one base from it, and per-base qualities are unavailable.

Moderately to severely active disease, a Clinical Activity Score of at least 3, a NOSPECS grade of at least 4, and a duration under 3 months were present in ophthalmopathy patients. The study excluded patients with uncontrolled infections, other autoimmune diseases, pregnancy or lactation. Clinical symptoms, serum thyroxine and TRAb, thyroid ultrasound, and orbital computed tomography formed the basis for the diagnoses. Ficoll-Paque density gradient centrifugation was used to isolate PBMCs from about 9 ml of fresh peripheral blood. Total RNA was extracted with Trizol reagent, and quality was checked on an Agilent 2100 Bioanalyzer.

The sequence was collected from a man between 45 and 60 years old with Graves' ophthalmopathy. The sequencing input was blood. The chain was built from TRBV6-1 and TRBJ2-1; no D gene can be assigned with confidence. The DNA sequence is given as TGTGCCAGCAGTGTCGTCCGCGCCATGGATCATGAGCAGTTCTTC. Its translation reads: CASSVVRAMDHEQFF.